The clone carrying this T cell receptor (beta chain) was counted only a few times. The antigen is not known. V was pared by 0 bases and J by 9 bases, with 9 bases between. The CDR3 is 13 residues long. Germline lookup yields CDR1 MNHNY and CDR2 SVGAGI (reference sequence). Sequencing used cDNA as its template, made by extracting RNA and reverse transcribing it. Profiling relied on immunoSEQ multiplex PCR, and the TCRdb table lists in-frame clones only, not all of them. The table records about 180,000 clones, roughly 59% of them present only once. The sample comes from a study of CD8+ T cells in alopecia areata. Study information: Tofacitinib lasted 6 to 18 months, then 6 months off drug.

Study-level findings and limits: For lesional scalp, especially alopecia totalis/universalis, clonality was higher than in normal scalp.

This rearrangement joins TRBV6-6 to TRBJ2-1, with D perhaps matching TRBD1 (5 bases). The sequence came from a human donor with alopecia areata. Sequenced here: CD4+ T cells sorted from blood, sampled at week 0. DNA of the CDR3: TGTGCCAGCAGTTACTCGATAGGGGCTGAGCAGTTCTTC. Protein product: CASSYSIGAEQFF.